The present T cell receptor beta chain was sequenced within a study of breast tumors, draining lymph nodes, adjacent tissues. Study observations and caveats: Tumor and nontumor repertoires were significantly more similar in luminal-like than in basal-like breast cancer. Tumor TCR diversity was below lymph nodes but above nontumor tissue. Tumor T cell lymph node origin was a supported hypothesis, not proven.

Germline V gene sequence: CDR1 SNHLY, CDR2 FYNNEI. CDR3 length equals 15 residues. V lost 6 bases and J lost 0; bases outside the gene matches: 3. On this clonotype itself: Its antigen remains unidentified.

TCRdb recomputed calls from the multiplex PCR reads with MiXCR, one row per CDR3 protein. The profile shows 50,000 to 75,000 distinct CDR3 sequences, less than 60% of them singletons. The source is a female donor with breast cancer. Some clones in this sample may be carry-over from other donors' samples. Sequencing was done on a sample of breast tumor tissue. The gene calls are TRBV2 and TRBJ2-7, with 12 bases lining up with TRBD2. The chain's CDR3 is CASSGLAGISYEQYF. DNA for the CDR3: TGTGCCAGCAGCGGACTAGCGGGGATCTCCTACGAGCAGTACTTC.